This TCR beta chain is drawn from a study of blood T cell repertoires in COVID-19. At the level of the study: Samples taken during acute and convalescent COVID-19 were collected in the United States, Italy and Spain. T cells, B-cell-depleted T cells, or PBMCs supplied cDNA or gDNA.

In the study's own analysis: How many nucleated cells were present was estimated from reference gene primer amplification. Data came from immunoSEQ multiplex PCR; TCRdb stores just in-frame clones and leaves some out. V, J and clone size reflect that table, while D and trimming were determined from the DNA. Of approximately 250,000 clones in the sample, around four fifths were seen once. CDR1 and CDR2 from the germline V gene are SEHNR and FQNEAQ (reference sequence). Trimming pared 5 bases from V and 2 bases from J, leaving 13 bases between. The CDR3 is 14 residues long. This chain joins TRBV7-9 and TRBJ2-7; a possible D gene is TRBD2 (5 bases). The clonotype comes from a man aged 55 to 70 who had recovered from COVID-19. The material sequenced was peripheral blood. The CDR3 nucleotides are TGTGCCAGCAGCCCGGGGTGGCGGACCTACGAGCAGTACTTC. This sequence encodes CASSPGWRTYEQYF.